The rows below give T cell receptor beta chains drawn from one sample of a study of blood T cell repertoires in COVID-19. Profiling relied on immunoSEQ multiplex PCR, and the TCRdb table lists in-frame clones only, not all of them. The sample lists around 700,000 clones, 70% to 90% occurring once. The sample was peripheral blood. Receptors were obtained from a woman under 30 with acute or convalescent COVID-19. The CDR3 runs from the conserved cysteine through the conserved F or W. A D gene is named only where the DNA matches it firmly. Clone size is shown for a subset of rows, as once, few, many or a class of expanded clone.

J gene	clone size	V gene	D gene	CDR3 DNA	CDR3 protein
TRBJ1-1	.	TRBV6-1	.	TGTGCCACCACGGGGAGTGACACTGAAGCTTTCTTT	CATTGSDTEAFF
TRBJ2-7	once	TRBV7-2	.	TGTGCCAGCAGTACGGGTAGCTACGAGCAGTACTTC	CASSTGSYEQYF
TRBJ2-7	.	TRBV29-1	TRBD2	TGCAGCGTTTCTGCGCCGGGGGGCTACGAGCAGTACTTC	CSVSAPGGYEQYF
TRBJ2-3	once	TRBV3-1/TRBV3-2	.	TGTGCCAGCAGCCAAGTTAGGGGCGCGGATACGCAGTATTTT	CASSQVRGADTQYF
TRBJ2-7	.	TRBV4-1	TRBD1	TGCGCCAGCAGCATCGGACAGGGGGACTACGAGCAGTACTTC	CASSIGQGDYEQYF
TRBJ2-3	.	TRBV18	.	TGTGCCAGCTCACCAGCGGGCCGCGGCCCCACAGATACGCAGTATTTT	CASSPAGRGPTDTQYF
TRBJ2-1	.	TRBV5-6	.	TGTGCCAGCAGCAGCTTACAGACTACCTCCTACAATGAGCAGTTCTTC	CASSSLQTTSYNEQFF
TRBJ2-1	once	TRBV20-1	TRBD1	TGCAGTGCGAGTCACAGGGGGCGCAGAGATGAGCAGTTCTTC	CSASHRGRRDEQFF
TRBJ1-1	once	TRBV7-9	TRBD1	TGTGCCAGCAGCCCCGGGACAGCTAAGAACACTGAAGCTTTCTTT	CASSPGTAKNTEAFF
TRBJ1-1	.	TRBV12-5	.	TGTGCTAGATCTCTCACAGGGTCGAACACTGAAGCTTTCTTT	CARSLTGSNTEAFF
TRBJ2-5	.	TRBV2	TRBD1	TGTGCCAGCAGAAGGGGGCCGGGGGAGACCCAGTACTTC	CASRRGPGETQYF
TRBJ2-7	.	TRBV18	.	TGTGCCAGCTCACCTCCGGGAAAGGAAGCCTACGAGCAGTACTTC	CASSPPGKEAYEQYF
TRBJ2-3	few	TRBV4-3	TRBD2	TGCGCCAGCAGCCAAGATAGGGACGGGGGGGCGGATACGCAGTATTTT	CASSQDRDGGADTQYF
TRBJ1-6	.	TRBV3-1/TRBV3-2	.	TGTGCCAGCAGCCAAAGGGGGAATTCACCCCTCCACTTT	CASSQRGNSPLHF
TRBJ1-1	.	TRBV27	.	TGTGCCAGCACCTCAACGCGTTCGACATTGAACACTGAAGCTTTCTTT	CASTSTRSTLNTEAFF
TRBJ1-1	.	TRBV6-5	.	TGTGCCAGCAGTTACCGAGGTAGGAACACTGAAGCTTTCTTT	CASSYRGRNTEAFF
TRBJ1-4	.	TRBV30	.	TGTGCCTGGAGTGTCAGGGTGAACGAAAAACTGTTTTTT	CAWSVRVNEKLFF
TRBJ2-2	once	TRBV2	.	TGTGCCAGCAGTGAGGGAAGCGGTATAGGTCCCGGGGAGCTGTTTTTT	CASSEGSGIGPGELFF
TRBJ2-2	.	TRBV7-2	TRBD1	TGTGCCAGCAGTTACTTGCCAGGACAGGCGACCGGGGAGCTGTTTTTT	CASSYLPGQATGELFF
TRBJ1-1	.	TRBV7-3	TRBD1	TGTGCCAGCAGCTCCAATCCCAGGACAGGCCCTCTTGAAGCTTTCTTT	CASSSNPRTGPLEAFF
TRBJ1-6	many	TRBV5-4	.	TGTGCCAGCAGACAGGATTATAATTCACCCCTCCACTTT	CASRQDYNSPLHF
TRBJ2-1	.	TRBV6-1	.	TGTGCCAGCAGTGAAGTTTGGGGCCAGAATGAGCAGTTCTTC	CASSEVWGQNEQFF
TRBJ2-7	.	TRBV29-1	TRBD2	TGCAGCGTTCGGACTAGATCCCACGAGCAGTACTTC	CSVRTRSHEQYF
TRBJ1-2	.	TRBV20-1	.	TGCAGTGCTAGTTCAGGACTTTACTATGGCTACACCTTC	CSASSGLYYGYTF
TRBJ1-5	.	TRBV2	TRBD1	TGTGCCAGCAGCGGCCCGGACAGGGACCAGCCCCAGCATTTT	CASSGPDRDQPQHF
TRBJ2-2	.	TRBV28	.	TGTGCCAGCAGTGTCGCGGTGGGGCGTACCGGGGAGCTGTTTTTT	CASSVAVGRTGELFF
TRBJ2-3	.	TRBV7-3	TRBD2	TGTGCCAAAAGACTAGCGGGGGGGCCAGATACGCAGTATTTT	CAKRLAGGPDTQYF
TRBJ1-2	.	TRBV10-2	.	TGCGCCAGCAGTGAGAGGCCGGGGAACTATGGCTACACCTTC	CASSERPGNYGYTF
TRBJ2-3	once	TRBV7-6	.	TGTGCCAGCAGCTTAGTAGCAGGGATCGCAGATACGCAGTATTTT	CASSLVAGIADTQYF
TRBJ1-1	.	TRBV6-1	.	TGTGCCAGCAGTGCGACAGGTGGGACTGAAGCTTTCTTT	CASSATGGTEAFF
TRBJ1-6	once	TRBV7-3	.	TGTGCCAGCAGCTTAAGGGGGGAAAATTCACCCCTCCACTTT	CASSLRGENSPLHF
TRBJ1-4	.	TRBV7-4	.	TGTGCCAGCAGCTTAAAGGGGACGGTCGGGGGGTTCTCCCCAACTAATGAAAAACTGTTTTTT	CASSLKGTVGGFSPTNEKLFF
TRBJ1-2	once	TRBV9	.	TGTGCCAGCAGCGTTTCTCCCAGGGTAAACTATGGCTACACCTTC	CASSVSPRVNYGYTF
TRBJ1-1	.	TRBV5-4	TRBD1	TGTGCCAGCAGGCGGGACAGGGGAAATACTGAAGCTTTCTTT	CASRRDRGNTEAFF
TRBJ2-1	.	TRBV6-4	.	TGTGCCAGCAGTGTTGCGTACTCCTACAATGAGCAGTTCTTC	CASSVAYSYNEQFF
TRBJ1-1	.	TRBV21-1	.	TGTGCCAGCAGCAAAGACAGCATGAACACTGAAGCTTTCTTT	CASSKDSMNTEAFF
TRBJ1-2	few	TRBV29-1	.	TGCAGCGTTGAGGTAGGAGGGGCCGATGGCTACACCTTC	CSVEVGGADGYTF
TRBJ1-2	.	TRBV27	.	TGTGCCACCTATCAGGGTCACCCCTATGGCTACACCTTC	CATYQGHPYGYTF
TRBJ2-2	.	TRBV29-1	.	TGCAGCGTTGTGGGCTCCCAGGGTATCGACACCGGGGAGCTGTTTTTT	CSVVGSQGIDTGELFF
TRBJ1-1	once	TRBV10-3	.	TGTGCCATCAGTGATAACATTATGAACACTGAAGCTTTCTTT	CAISDNIMNTEAFF
TRBJ1-5	.	TRBV2	TRBD1	TGTGCCAGCAGTGCCACACAGGGGGCCTGGCAGCCCCAGCATTTT	CASSATQGAWQPQHF
TRBJ1-3	.	TRBV6-6	.	TGTGCCAGCACGAGGGAGGCTGGAAACACCATATATTTT	CASTREAGNTIYF
TRBJ1-1	few	TRBV4-1	.	TGCGCCAGCAGCCAAGGGGCCGGTACTGAAGCTTTCTTT	CASSQGAGTEAFF
TRBJ1-2	.	TRBV5-1	.	TGCGCCAGCAGCTTGAGGGCAGGGGATGGCTACACCTTC	CASSLRAGDGYTF
TRBJ1-3	.	TRBV3-1/TRBV3-2	.	TGTGCCAGCAGCCAAGACCCCCCCCCTGGGCTAAGTAACACCATATATTTT	CASSQDPPPGLSNTIYF
TRBJ2-7	.	TRBV5-5	.	TGTGCCAGCATCATGGGGCGCGGCTACGAGCAGTACTTC	CASIMGRGYEQYF
TRBJ1-1	.	TRBV3-1/TRBV3-2	TRBD1	TGTGCCAGCAGCCACGACAGGGTAGGAAACACTGAAGCTTTCTTT	CASSHDRVGNTEAFF
TRBJ1-1	.	TRBV3-1/TRBV3-2	.	TGTGCCAGCAGCCAAGGGGGGAGGAAGAACACTGAAGCTTTCTTT	CASSQGGRKNTEAFF
TRBJ1-2	.	TRBV6-5	TRBD1	TGTGCCACCACCCGGACAGGCCTAGCTAACTATGGCTACACCTTC	CATTRTGLANYGYTF
TRBJ1-1	.	TRBV27	.	TGTGCCAGCAGTTGGTTCAGGGGTCGTTCTGAAGCTTTCTTT	CASSWFRGRSEAFF
TRBJ1-5	.	TRBV19	TRBD1	TGTGCCAGTACCGGACGACAGGGGGCTTTGGAGCCCCAGCATTTT	CASTGRQGALEPQHF
TRBJ1-2	.	TRBV3-1/TRBV3-2	.	TGTGCCAGCAGCAACAGGGTGTTAGGCTACACCTTC	CASSNRVLGYTF
TRBJ1-1	.	TRBV5-4	TRBD1	TGTGCCAGCAGCGGAAGGCGACAGGGGGACCCTGAAGCTTTCTTT	CASSGRRQGDPEAFF
TRBJ1-4	.	TRBV2	TRBD1	TGTGCCAGCAGTTCTCGACAGGGGTGGAATGAAAAACTGTTTTTT	CASSSRQGWNEKLFF
TRBJ1-2	.	TRBV3-1/TRBV3-2	.	TGTGCCAGCAGCCAAGATCGGACAGTACAGGGATTCTATGGCTACACCTTC	CASSQDRTVQGFYGYTF